This T cell receptor (beta chain) was found in a study of cytomegalovirus exposure and HLA in healthy donors. The overall study: Clustering assigned 70% to 90% of the approximately 390 genotyped donors to the Caucasian-associated ancestry cluster. General observations from the study: V- and J-gene trimming in TCR beta was tied to a missense DCLRE1C variant by an analysis performed later.

A note on this clone: What it recognizes is unknown.

V shed 6 bases and J shed 5 bases, with 13 bases lying between them. This CDR3 contains 12 residues. The V gene's germline CDR1 is SQVTM and CDR2 ANQGSEA. Both 60 Vbeta primers and 13 Jbeta primers went into the PCR. Clones were sequenced by immunoSEQ multiplex PCR, and TCRdb holds only the in-frame ones, with some missing. The sample holds more than 75,000 clones, under 80% seen once. The sequenced sample consisted of PBMCs. This chain joins TRBV29-1 and TRBJ2-5; no clear D gene. This receptor was taken from a man between 35 and 55 years old in good health and CMV-seropositive. CDR3 coding DNA: TGCAGCGTCAACAACCAATGGGAGACCCAGTACTTC. Translation: CSVNNQWETQYF.